This TCR beta chain was identified during a study of T cell responses to AZD1222 COVID-19 vaccine. The V gene's germline CDR1 is DFQATT and CDR2 SNEGSKA (reference sequence). Deletions cut 3 bases from V and 1 base from J, with 12 bases between. The CDR3 runs to 14 residues. The method was immunoSEQ multiplex PCR; TCRdb's version includes in-frame clones alone and lacks a portion of them. The sample has 95,000 to 110,000 clones, around 87% seen once. The V gene is TRBV20-1, the J gene TRBJ2-5, with D unclear. The TCR originated in an adult in good health. The specimen was peripheral blood, collected on day 0 of AZD1222 vaccination. In DNA form, the CDR3 reads TGCAGTGCTAGTTCTAGTCTTATCCAAGAGACCCAGTACTTC. As protein: CSASSSLIQETQYF.